This TCR beta chain was obtained from a study of T cell responses to AZD1222 COVID-19 vaccine (dated by TCRdb to about 2021). Regarding the complete study: A total of under 250 trial participants underwent TCR sequencing, of whom about 210 had received two doses of AZD1222 and 26 had received two doses of the MenACWY control vaccine. Trial participants were enrolled by age into subgroups of 18-55, 56-69 and 70-plus years, and around 150, 28 and 57 TCR-sequenced participants, respectively, were included in these subgroups.

The full study reports these points: CD4 TCRs associated with the vaccine covered the entire spike protein, and the dominant responses were in regions 160-218 and 743-854. Only five to seven AZD1222 recipients were SARS-CoV-2 seropositive at baseline, limiting conclusions about previously exposed vaccinees. Because no samples from the day 14 peak response were available, repertoires could be characterized only after the peak T cell response. Participants were mostly white British, with more females than males. The authors suggested clonal diversity may have been underestimated. Epitopes outside the regions mutated in the B.1.351 and B.1.1.7 variants were reportedly recognized by nearly half of the unique spike-specific TCRs. In the small 56-69-year group, the increase in depth fell short of significance, most likely because of low power. A significant rise in spike-specific TCR breadth and depth was observed after two AZD1222 doses relative to day 0 and relative to MenACWY recipients.

The time point label, read with the paper, signifies: baseline before first vaccination. Read against the paper, the sample's treatment or condition label means: meningococcal conjugate vaccine given as trial control. Vaccinee samples came from UK trials COV001 and COV002, including a single-blind randomized controlled phase 2/3 trial of AZD1222 (ChAdOx1 nCoV-19) in healthy adults. Trial participant PBMC samples were collected at day 0 and day 28 after the second dose for TCRbeta chain sequencing. The CDR3 regions of human TCRbeta chains were subjected to immunosequencing. On the study's bioinformatics: Repertoire TCRs were checked for matches against a reference library of SARS-CoV-2-specific TCRs that had been generated using the MIRA antigen-specificity platform. Breadth meant the fraction of unique TCRs that were SARS-CoV-2-associated, whereas depth meant the fraction of total T cells that were SARS-CoV-2-associated. Using the MIRA data, each spike-specific TCR was assigned both to the spike region to which the TCR was reactive and to a CD4 or CD8 class. Log10-transformed breadth and depth values were compared by one-way ANOVA with Sidak's multiple comparisons tests. This is the immuneACCESS table as TCRdb keeps it, with only in-frame sequences that have V and J called. A part of the clones is gone; compared with another copy, unresolved V genes explain less than half, and the rest is unexplained. V and J calls and clone size are copied from that table; D and trimming were computed from the DNA. Recorded for this sample are roughly 140,000 clones; around 89% of them occurred a single time. About 3.3% of the sample rests with the top ten.

A word on this clone: Its antigen is currently not known. Within one base of it there is no much larger clone, and no base qualities were kept.

The sample was peripheral blood, taken on day 0 of MenACWY control vaccination. The receptor's source is an adult in good health.

The DNA sequence reads TGTGCCAGCAGCTTAGTTTCACCCTACGAGCAGTACTTC. Translated, it gives CASSLVSPYEQYF. The chain is made from TRBV7-2 and TRBJ2-7, with the D gene call left open. CDR1 SGHTA and CDR2 FQGNSA are derived from the germline V gene. V is cut by 1 base and J by 2 bases, and the space between the germline ends is 6 bases. From cysteine to phenylalanine, the CDR3 is 13 amino acids long. Only CDR3 DNA is held: 39 bases, read in frame from base 1.